This TCR beta chain originates from a study of TIL therapy for anti-PD-1-resistant metastatic lung cancer (dated by TCRdb to the early 2020s). Study-wide context: Tumors were harvested prior to any PD-1/PD-L1 blockade, after which nivolumab was administered to patients, and lymphodepletion, expanded TIL infusion and IL-2 were given to patients who progressed. Clonotypes were tracked across tumor, expanded TIL product and serial blood samples by T cell receptor beta sequencing of tumor and peripheral blood. A median non-synonymous tumor mutation burden of around 1.4 mutations per megabase was determined across the cohort by whole-exome sequencing. Among the enrolled patients, the median age was nearly 55 years (range roughly 35-80), and the median tumor PD-L1 proportion score was approximately 5.9%. Most of the cohort had lung adenocarcinoma, including several EGFR-mutant tumors and two ALK-rearranged tumors, and half of the patients were either current or former smokers. What the work shows at the level of the full study, not this receptor alone: Generalizability was limited because the cohort was highly selected, with more treatment-naive, never-smoker and oncogene-addicted patients included than is typical. The baseline peripheral repertoire was partially replaced by infused TIL clonotypes, which then decayed over months, and no apparent association between persistence and response was found. The study protocol defined all tumor marker inferences as exploratory.

TCR beta CDR3 regions were amplified from genomic DNA with the immunoSEQ v3 hsTCRB kit using bias-controlled multiplex PCR. The TCR libraries were sequenced on an Illumina NextSeq 500 to approximately 2.1 million read pairs for survey level or about 5-6 million read pairs for deep level. On the study's bioinformatics: Clonality was reported by immunoSEQ Analyzer software, which also assigned V, D and J genes and filtered out non-productive sequences. Repertoires of infused TIL and blood were compared using productive Simpson clonality and the Morisita overlap index of productive TRB rearrangements. Absolute clonotype counts in blood were estimated by multiplying the lymphocyte count by the CD3+ fraction and by the productive frequency of the clone. This immuneACCESS table, as held by TCRdb, lists in-frame sequences with V and J called but not all clones. Of the missing ones, under half trace to an unresolved V gene in checked studies; the others have no known cause. The D gene and trimming were derived from the DNA, and the V and J assignments and clone size from that table. Within this sample are approximately 47,000 clones, with 80% to 90% of them counted one time only. The top ten hold approximately 5% of the sample.

What the time point label conveys for this sample: pre-treatment sample, taken before nivolumab and TIL therapy. Between late 2017 and 2020, a dual-center phase I trial enrolled adults who had stage 4 NSCLC. Samples came from a single-arm, open-label phase I trial of tumor-infiltrating lymphocyte therapy with nivolumab in advanced non-small cell lung cancer. Blood mononuclear cells from EDTA tubes were separated on a Ficoll gradient and snap-frozen as pellets, and DNA was extracted from the cells using a Qiagen mini-prep kit. A note on this clone: The specificity of this receptor is unknown. No base quality information exists; no much larger clone differs at one position.

From V the trimming removes 8 bases and from J it removes 6 bases, while the gene matches leave 6 bases of the junction unaccounted for. For CDR1 and CDR2, the germline V gene (reference sequence) lists SEHNR and FQNEAQ. There are 13 amino acids in the CDR3, from cysteine to phenylalanine inclusive. Here the CDR3 DNA is all that survives: 39 bases in frame from base 1. The input for sequencing was blood, taken at baseline. The chain was built from TRBV7-9 and TRBJ2-2; 7 central nucleotides agree with TRBD1. The receptor was derived from a person between 30 and 80 years old with non-small cell lung cancer. The DNA sequence is as follows: TGTGCCAGCCCCGGACAGGAGTCCGGGGAGCTGTTTTTT. It specifies CASPGQESGELFF.